Below are 20 T cell receptor beta chains sequenced from a single sample in a study of blood T cell repertoires in COVID-19. Repertoires were generated with immunoSEQ multiplex PCR, while TCRdb's copy carries only in-frame clones and drops some. The sample lists over 60,000 clones; around 82% were seen once. The sample comprised peripheral blood. Every receptor here comes from an older man with active COVID-19.

V usage is TRBV5-6 and J usage is TRBJ2-5; 10 nucleotides align to TRBD2. This CDR3 region has 18 residues. The germline gives CDR1 SGHDT, CDR2 YYEEEE. J lost 5 bases, V lost 2 bases, and 15 bases had no gene match. This CDR3 is CASSFRSGRAGLIETQYF. CDR3 bases: TGTGCCAGCAGCTTCAGGAGCGGGAGGGCCGGTCTTATCGAGACCCAGTACTTC.

V usage is TRBV7-3 and J usage is TRBJ2-2; TRBD2 agrees at 7 bases. The V gene end was trimmed by 1 base and the J gene end by 1 base; junction bases not matched to a gene: 9. Germline CDR1 reads SGHTA; CDR2 reads FQGTGA. The CDR3 is made up of 18 amino acids. The CDR3 spells CASSLRSSGGGNTGELFF. The CDR3 nucleotides are TGTGCCAGCAGCTTAAGGAGCAGCGGCGGGGGGAACACCGGGGAGCTGTTTTTT. The complete variable domain, with remaining parts taken from reference TRBV7-3 and TRBJ2-2, reads GAGVSQTPSNKVTEKGKYVELRCDPISGHTALYWYRQSLGQGPEFLIYFQGTGAADDSGLPNDRFFAVRPEGSVSTLKIQRTERGDSAVYLCASSLRSSGGGNTGELFFGEGSRLTVL.

The rearrangement uses TRBV28 and TRBJ2-7, with D hard to call. The germline V gene encodes CDR1 MDHEN and CDR2 SYDVKM. Trimming cost V 3 bases and J 4 bases, with 7 bases left between them. The CDR3 loop spans 12 amino acids. In nucleotides, the CDR3 is TGTGCCAGCAGTTTTCCAGGTTACGAGCAGTACTTC. Translating gives CASSFPGYEQYF.

The gene calls are TRBV5-1 and TRBJ1-4, with 7 bases identical to TRBD1. The CDR3 runs to 15 residues. Looked up from germline, CDR1 is SGHRS and CDR2 is YFSETQ. V shed 4 bases, J shed 7 bases, and the junction held 10 bases outside the gene matches. In DNA form, the CDR3 reads TGCGCCAGCAGCAAATTGACAGGGATCGGTGAAAAACTGTTTTTT. Translating gives CASSKLTGIGEKLFF. Combining the CDR3 with reference TRBV5-1 and TRBJ1-4 gives the whole variable domain KAGVTQTPRYLIKTRGQQVTLSCSPISGHRSVSWYQQTPGQGLQFLFEYFSETQRNKGNFPGRFSGRQFSNSRSEMNVSTLELGDSALYLCASSKLTGIGEKLFFGSGTQLSVL.

In this sample, this clone turned up once. V and J are TRBV28 and TRBJ1-2; TRBD1 aligns across 7 bases. This CDR3 is built from 12 residues. CDR1 is MDHEN and CDR2 is SYDVKM in the germline V gene. Trimming removed 10 bases from V and 8 bases from J; junction bases left unmatched: 10. The CDR3 here is CATRRPGGGYTF. The DNA for the CDR3 is TGTGCCACCCGCCGGCCAGGGGGAGGCTACACCTTC.

The chain joins TRBV19 to TRBJ2-1, with 9 bases lining up with TRBD1. The V and J ends lost 10 bases and 0 bases, in that order; junction bases with no gene match: 4. Per germline, CDR1 LNHDA and CDR2 SQIVND (reference sequence). The CDR3 is 14 residues long. Here the CDR3 reads CATTGGPSYNEQFF. In DNA form, the CDR3 reads TGTGCCACCACAGGGGGCCCCTCCTACAATGAGCAGTTCTTC.

V is TRBV14 and J is TRBJ2-7; unclear D gene. Germline V gene data show CDR1 as SGHDN and CDR2 as FVKESK. V lost 1 base and J 6 bases, leaving 4 bases between the germline ends. The CDR3 runs 11 residues. CDR3 bases: TGTGCCAGCAGCCAAGGGGCCGAGCAGTACTTC. Translating gives CASSQGAEQYF. The whole variable domain, remainder taken from reference TRBV14 and TRBJ2-7, is EAGVTQFPSHSVIEKGQTVTLRCDPISGHDNLYWYRRVMGKEIKFLLHFVKESKQDESGMPNNRFLAERTGGTYSTLKVQPAELEDSGVYFCASSQGAEQYFGPGTRLTVT.

The chain is built from TRBV27 and TRBJ1-2; the match to TRBD1 covers 8 bases. The length of the CDR3 is 13 residues. V gave up 5 bases and J gave up 8 bases; unmatched junction bases: 7. Germline V gene data show CDR1 as MNHEY and CDR2 as SMNVEV (reference sequence). Here the CDR3 DNA reads TGTGCCAGCAGTCGTACACAGGGGGGAGGCTACACCTTC. It encodes CASSRTQGGGYTF.

J is TRBJ1-5 and V is TRBV23-1, with 8 nucleotides matching TRBD1. TRBV23-1 carries the ORF label, with uncertain function. The trim removed 9 bases at V and 4 bases at J, leaving 5 bases unmatched. The CDR3 runs 13 residues. The CDR3 is CARTDRVNQPQHF. DNA for the CDR3: TGCGCCAGGACGGACAGGGTAAATCAGCCCCAGCATTTT.

This clone occurred once. CDR3 DNA: TGCGCCAGCAGCTTGGACAGGAGCTCCTACGAGCAGTACTTC. Amino acid sequence: CASSLDRSSYEQYF. The gene calls are TRBV5-1 and TRBJ2-7; D possibly corresponds to TRBD1 (5 bases). CDR3 length: 14 amino acids. Trimming left V 0 bases short and J 0 bases short, with 7 bases between. Germline values: CDR1 SGHRS, CDR2 YFSETQ.

This chain joins TRBV9 and TRBJ2-7; TRBD1 agrees at 9 bases. After removal of 3 bases from V and 5 bases from J, the junction contained 6 bases not matched to a gene. Germline V gene data show CDR1 as SGDLS and CDR2 as YYNGEE. The CDR3 is made up of 14 amino acids. CDR3 amino acids: CASSGLGTGHEQYF. The CDR3 DNA sequence: TGTGCCAGCAGCGGATTAGGGACAGGGCACGAGCAGTACTTC.

This sequence joins TRBV6-6 and TRBJ2-1; TRBD1 might be the D (6 bases). Trimming took off 7 bases at V and 2 bases at J, with 15 bases between the two ends. There are 15 residues in the CDR3. Germline CDR1 and CDR2: MNHNY and SVGAGI (reference sequence). For the CDR3, the DNA is TGTGCCAGCATCAAAGGGGCAGGGGCCTACAATGAGCAGTTCTTC. Protein sequence: CASIKGAGAYNEQFF.

J is TRBJ1-1 and V is TRBV25-1; no clear D gene. The CDR3 runs 11 residues. V lost 7 bases and J lost 2, with 5 bases in between. Per germline, CDR1 MGHDK and CDR2 SYGVNS. The CDR3 reads CASISNTEAFF. The CDR3 DNA reads TGTGCCAGCATAAGCAACACTGAAGCTTTCTTT.

This clone was observed a handful of times. The chain couples TRBV4-3 to TRBJ2-2, with TRBD1 matching 10 bases. The germline CDR1 and CDR2 sequences are LGHNA and YSLEER. V was clipped by 2 bases and J by 6 bases; unmatched bases: 15. The length of the CDR3 is 19 residues. CDR3 loop: CASSQLLRGQGRLAGELFF. CDR3 sequence (DNA): TGCGCCAGCAGCCAATTACTTAGGGGACAGGGGCGACTCGCCGGGGAGCTGTTTTTT.

The chain links TRBV28 to TRBJ2-3, with 13 bases identical to TRBD2. Trimming at V came to 8 bases and at J to 4 bases, leaving 6 bases not matched to a gene. CDR1 and CDR2 from the germline V gene are MDHEN and SYDVKM. This CDR3 has 15 amino acids. The CDR3 DNA follows: TGTGCCAGCGGACTAGCGGGGGACCCGTCAGATACGCAGTATTTT. It translates to CASGLAGDPSDTQYF.

The chain has TRBV7-3 and TRBJ2-3, with no clear D. The CDR3 contains 13 residues. Looked up from germline, CDR1 is SGHTA and CDR2 is FQGTGA. V was trimmed by 0 bases and J by 3 bases, leaving 4 bases between them. CDR3 sequence (DNA): TGTGCCAGCAGCTTAACCAATACAGATACGCAGTATTTT. This gives the protein CASSLTNTDTQYF.

J is TRBJ1-1 and V is TRBV5-1; TRBD1 agrees at 8 bases. Germline V gene data show CDR1 as SGHRS and CDR2 as YFSETQ. CDR3 length: 14 residues. Trimming took 5 bases from V and 5 from J; bases not matched to a gene: 8. CDR3 sequence: CASSDTGGTTEAFF. For the CDR3, the DNA is TGCGCCAGCAGTGATACAGGGGGGACTACTGAAGCTTTCTTT.

The chain links TRBV28 to TRBJ1-3; D not certain. Between the trimmed V and J ends, which lost 2 bases and 4 bases, there was a span of 6 bases. Germline values: CDR1 MDHEN, CDR2 SYDVKM. CDR3 length equals 13 residues. CDR3 sequence reads: CASSLIRGNTIYF. The DNA of the CDR3 is TGTGCCAGCAGTTTAATCAGAGGAAACACCATATATTTT.

The genes are TRBV4-1 and TRBJ2-3; 7 nucleotides align to TRBD2. CDR1 and CDR2 from the germline V gene are MGHRA and YSYEKL. Trimming at V came to 5 bases and at J to 0 bases, leaving 8 bases not matched to a gene. The CDR3 contains 16 residues. CDR3 in DNA: TGCGCCAGCAGCGGGGAGGGTCAGCATAGCACAGATACGCAGTATTTT. This encodes CASSGEGQHSTDTQYF.

The chain employs TRBV28 and TRBJ2-1; a weak D match, TRBD1 (6 bases). The germline V gene encodes CDR1 MDHEN and CDR2 SYDVKM. The V gene lost 4 bases and the J gene lost 3 bases, with 13 bases spanning the gap. The CDR3 loop spans 15 amino acids. Here the CDR3 reads CASSSPGAGYNEQFF. The CDR3 bases are TGTGCCAGCAGTTCCCCAGGGGCCGGCTACAATGAGCAGTTCTTC.